The 29 T cell receptor beta chains listed next were all sequenced from one sample in a study of T cells in Graves' hyperthyroidism and ophthalmopathy. What was amplified from RNA transcripts were TCR beta CDR3 regions. The TCR CDR3 first-round RT-PCR relied on the HTBI primer set. TCRdb used MiXCR to reprocess the multiplex PCR reads, holding one entry per CDR3 protein. The profile shows some 760,000 distinct CDR3 sequences, about 14% of them singletons. Sequenced sample: blood. The receptors originated from a young woman with Graves' hyperthyroidism.

The chain carries TRBV11-2 and TRBJ2-3; 13 bases align to TRBD2. V lost 7 bases, J lost 3 bases, and 10 bases stayed unmatched. The germline V gene has CDR1 SGHAT and CDR2 FQNNGV. The CDR3 is 17 residues long. The CDR3 sequence is CASMGLAGRLVTDTQYF. The CDR3 bases are TGTGCCAGCATGGGACTAGCGGGAAGGTTGGTAACAGATACGCAGTATTTT.

This clonotype was picked up many times. This chain uses TRBV5-4 with TRBJ2-3; no firm D call. In germline, CDR1 is SGHNT, CDR2 YYREEE (reference sequence). CDR3 length: 12 residues. V was cut by 2 bases and J by 6 bases, with 7 bases left in between. CDR3 sequence (DNA): TGTGCCAGCAGCTTTGGTTATGATACGCAGTATTTT. Translated: CASSFGYDTQYF.

This clonotype has a count of ten or more. This chain uses TRBV18 with TRBJ2-1; no reliable D call. V lost 3 bases, J lost 6 bases, and 18 bases lay in between. This CDR3 spans 16 amino acids. CDR1 and CDR2 from the germline V gene are KGHSH and LQKENI. The CDR3 loop is CASSPARPPVGNEQFF. The CDR3 DNA reads TGTGCCAGCTCACCCGCTCGGCCCCCTGTGGGCAATGAGCAGTTCTTC.

This clonotype was seen many times. The V gene is TRBV28, the J gene TRBJ1-5; D is unresolved. In germline, CDR1 is MDHEN, CDR2 SYDVKM. CDR3 size: 14 residues. The V end was cut by 2 bases, the J end by 7 bases, with 12 bases between. The CDR3 is CASSLVLGGQPQHF. The CDR3 bases are TGTGCCAGCAGTTTAGTATTGGGTGGACAGCCCCAGCATTTT.

This clonotype was observed at least ten times. The rearrangement joins TRBV2 to TRBJ2-1, with 12 positions matching TRBD2. The CDR3 is 15 residues long. CDR1 and CDR2 from the germline V gene are SNHLY and FYNNEI. The V gene end was trimmed by 8 bases and the J gene end by 0 bases; junction bases not matched to a gene: 2. The CDR3 loop reads CASGLAGYSYNEQFF. The CDR3 region has the DNA TGTGCCAGCGGACTAGCGGGGTACTCCTACAATGAGCAGTTCTTC.

This clonotype has a handful of counts. The rearrangement links TRBV20-1 to TRBJ2-1, with D tentatively TRBD1 (6 bases). Trimming stripped 1 base from V and 16 bases from J, with 14 bases between. Germline V CDR1 and CDR2: DFQATT, SNEGSKA (reference sequence). The CDR3 has 11 amino acids. CDR3 in DNA: TGCAGTGCTAGAGGTCTACAGGGAGTTTTCTTC. Encoded protein: CSARGLQGVFF.

The chain employs TRBV19 and TRBJ2-3; possible D gene TRBD1, 6 bases. This CDR3 contains 15 residues. Germline CDR1 and CDR2: LNHDA and SQIVND (reference sequence). Trimming removed 4 bases at V and 1 base at J, with 12 bases between. CDR3 residues: CASSTPGGGTDTQYF. Here the CDR3 DNA reads TGTGCCAGTAGTACCCCTGGGGGCGGCACAGATACGCAGTATTTT.

As regards this clonotype: Given a much more abundant clone one base away, this may be a read error. This chain connects TRBV20-1 to TRBJ2-7, with TRBD2 matching 7 bases. There are 13 residues in the CDR3. The germline CDR1 and CDR2 sequences are DFQATT and SNEGSKA (reference sequence). CDR3 in amino acids: CSAAAGSSCEQYF. The CDR3 DNA reads as TGCAGTGCTGCAGCGGGAAGCTCCTGCGAGCAGTACTTC.

There are a few counts of this clonotype. The chain combines TRBV20-1 with TRBJ2-1; tentative D call: TRBD2 (6 bases). Trimming removed 2 bases at V and 6 bases at J, with 14 bases between. The germline V gene encodes CDR1 DFQATT and CDR2 SNEGSKA (reference sequence). The CDR3 is 14 residues long. CDR3 in amino acids: CSARMGGVGNEQFF. The CDR3 DNA reads TGCAGTGCTAGAATGGGGGGAGTGGGCAATGAGCAGTTCTTC.

This clonotype has a count of ten or more. The V call is TRBV7-2, the J call TRBJ2-2; 11 nucleotides match TRBD2. After removal of 5 bases from V and 4 bases from J, the junction contained 12 bases not matched to a gene. Germline V CDR1 and CDR2: SGHTA, FQGNSA. This CDR3 has 18 amino acids. Here the CDR3 reads CASSPGTSGYRGTGELFF. The CDR3 DNA reads TGTGCCAGCAGCCCCGGGACTAGCGGTTATCGGGGCACCGGGGAGCTGTTTTTT. The variable domain in full, with the rest retrieved from reference TRBV7-2 and TRBJ2-2, is GAGVSQSPSNKVTEKGKDVELRCDPISGHTALYWYRQSLGQGLEFLIYFQGNSAPDKSGLPSDRFSAERTGGSVSTLTIQRTQQEDSAVYLCASSPGTSGYRGTGELFFGEGSRLTVL.

This clonotype has ten or more counts. CDR3 loop: CSGLSYNEQFF. CDR3 coding DNA: TGCAGCGGGCTAAGCTACAATGAGCAGTTCTTC. The chain uses TRBV20-1 and TRBJ2-1; D not certain. Germline loops: CDR1 DFQATT, CDR2 SNEGSKA (reference sequence). The CDR3 is 11 amino acids.

In this sample, this clonotype turned up many times. The chain couples TRBV10-2 to TRBJ1-5; D is possibly TRBD1 (5 bases). The CDR3 runs to 15 residues. Germline V gene lookup returns CDR1 WSHSY and CDR2 SAAADI. Trimming left V 5 bases short and J 6 bases short, with 17 bases between. This chain's CDR3 is CASSRQRGAGQPQHF. CDR3 bases: TGCGCCAGCAGTCGACAGAGAGGAGCTGGTCAGCCCCAGCATTTT.

This clonotype was seen a few times. The chain links TRBV29-1 to TRBJ2-7; D not resolved. Deletions cut 6 bases from V and 0 bases from J, with 6 bases between. CDR3 length equals 11 residues. The germline V gene encodes CDR1 SQVTM and CDR2 ANQGSEA. The CDR3 sequence: CSVDISYEQYF. In DNA form, the CDR3 reads TGCAGCGTCGATATCTCCTACGAGCAGTACTTC.

The table lists this clonotype with many counts. The chain is built from TRBV12-3 or TRBV12-4 and TRBJ2-3; the D is unclear. There are 15 residues in the CDR3. Trimming shortened V by 6 bases and J by 3 bases, and 16 bases separated the two germline ends. This CDR3 is CASSPRLGGTDTQYF. The CDR3 bases are TGTGCCAGCAGCCCTAGGCTAGGTGGGACAGATACGCAGTATTTT.

This clonotype appeared a few times. The chain joins TRBV7-2 to TRBJ2-2; D is undetermined. The CDR3 totals 14 residues. V was trimmed by 5 bases and J by 3 bases, leaving 10 bases between them. Germline V lookup: CDR1 SGHTA, CDR2 FQGNSA. CDR3 sequence reads: CASSPPEYTGELFF. For the CDR3, the DNA is TGTGCCAGCAGCCCGCCCGAATACACCGGGGAGCTGTTTTTT.

Ten or more counts support this clonotype. The genes are TRBV3-1 and TRBJ1-1; TRBD1 aligns across 7 bases. V lost 1 base, J lost 4 bases, and 3 bases stayed unmatched. The length of the CDR3 is 14 residues. CDR1 is LGHDT, CDR2 YNNKEL, per germline (reference sequence). In DNA form, the CDR3 reads TGTGCCAGCAGCCAAGGGACAGGAAGCACTGAAGCTTTCTTT. It specifies CASSQGTGSTEAFF.

This chain connects TRBV30 to TRBJ1-3; D not resolved. Trimming stripped 4 bases from V and 0 bases from J, with 10 bases between. Germline assignment: CDR1 GTSNPN and CDR2 SVGIG (reference sequence). The CDR3 length is 14 residues. The CDR3 is CAWIPGLSGNTIYF. In nucleotides, the CDR3 is TGTGCCTGGATCCCGGGCCTCTCTGGAAACACCATATATTTT.

This clonotype was counted at least ten times. The chain carries TRBV5-1 and TRBJ2-1; 7 bases map to TRBD2. Germline V lookup: CDR1 SGHRS, CDR2 YFSETQ. This CDR3 comprises 15 residues. The junction had 9 bases not matched to a gene; V was cut back by 7 bases and J by 2 bases. CDR3 DNA: TGCGCCAGCCGTGGGGGGGAGAGTCCCTACAATGAGCAGTTCTTC. Encoded protein: CASRGGESPYNEQFF. The complete variable domain, with remaining parts taken from reference TRBV5-1 and TRBJ2-1, reads KAGVTQTPRYLIKTRGQQVTLSCSPISGHRSVSWYQQTPGQGLQFLFEYFSETQRNKGNFPGRFSGRQFSNSRSEMNVSTLELGDSALYLCASRGGESPYNEQFFGPGTRLTVL.

Ten or more counts support this clonotype. This chain connects TRBV6-1 to TRBJ2-1; D is ambiguous. The CDR3 spans 12 residues. Germline V lookup: CDR1 MNHNS, CDR2 SASEGT. Deletions cut 8 bases from V and 8 bases from J, with 13 bases between. The CDR3 protein is CASLSERDEQFF. CDR3 nucleotides: TGTGCCAGCCTATCCGAAAGGGATGAGCAGTTCTTC.

This clonotype was counted ten times or more. The V call is TRBV7-2, the J call TRBJ2-1, with a tentative D call TRBD2 (6 bases). The V end was cut by 5 bases, the J end by 6 bases, with 20 bases between. This CDR3 has 16 residues. The germline V gene encodes CDR1 SGHTA and CDR2 FQGNSA. The CDR3 DNA sequence: TGTGCCAGCAGCCCGTTTGGAGGGGTAGGTGGCAATGAGCAGTTCTTC. As protein: CASSPFGGVGGNEQFF. Together with reference TRBV7-2 and TRBJ2-1, the CDR3 gives the full variable domain: GAGVSQSPSNKVTEKGKDVELRCDPISGHTALYWYRQSLGQGLEFLIYFQGNSAPDKSGLPSDRFSAERTGGSVSTLTIQRTQQEDSAVYLCASSPFGGVGGNEQFFGPGTRLTVL.

This clonotype was counted many times. This sequence joins TRBV20-1 and TRBJ1-5; D is unclear. This CDR3 region has 13 residues. CDR1 is DFQATT, CDR2 SNEGSKA, per germline (reference sequence). Trimming cost V 4 bases and J 4 bases, with 11 bases left between them. The CDR3 spells CSAKLGRNQPQHF. CDR3 coding DNA: TGCAGTGCTAAGCTGGGGAGAAATCAGCCCCAGCATTTT.

This clonotype was seen ten or more times. This chain links TRBV11-2 with TRBJ1-2; possibly TRBD1 for D (6 bases). This CDR3 has 16 amino acids. Germline V gene lookup returns CDR1 SGHAT and CDR2 FQNNGV. V shed 5 bases and J shed 4 bases, with 20 bases lying between them. CDR3 region: CASSLHRDITGYGYTF. The DNA of the CDR3 is TGTGCCAGCAGCCTGCACCGGGACATCACGGGCTATGGCTACACCTTC.

This clonotype was detected ten times or more. The CDR3 DNA reads as TGTGCCAGCAGTTACAGGGGGGCTAGCACAGATACGCAGTATTTT. Protein: CASSYRGASTDTQYF. The V call is TRBV6-1, the J call TRBJ2-3, with 8 bases fitting TRBD1. From germline, CDR1 is MNHNS and CDR2 SASEGT. The CDR3 has 15 amino acids. The V segment lost 5 bases and the J segment 0 bases; nucleotides outside the gene matches: 4.

A few counts support this clonotype. This may stem from a read error, because a much larger clone lies one nucleotide away. This chain joins TRBV7-9 and TRBJ1-6; D not resolved. There are 14 residues in the CDR3. The ends were cut back, 2 bases at V and 0 bases at J, with 2 bases in the middle. Germline values: CDR1 SEHNR, CDR2 FQNEAQ (reference sequence). The CDR3 is CASSLISYNSPLHF. As DNA, the CDR3 is TGTGCCAGCAGCTTAATCTCCTATAATTCACCCCTCCACTTT.

This clonotype came up many times. The rearrangement uses TRBV28 and TRBJ2-7; the D gene is possibly TRBD1 (6 bases). Per the germline V gene, CDR1 is MDHEN and CDR2 is SYDVKM. Trimming pared 1 base from V and 2 bases from J, leaving 12 bases between. The CDR3 loop spans 15 amino acids. CDR3 region: CASSLSGVYAYEQYF. The CDR3 nucleotides are TGTGCCAGCAGTTTATCAGGGGTATACGCCTACGAGCAGTACTTC.

At least ten counts were recorded for this clonotype. The chain has TRBV28 and TRBJ1-1; D unclear. Trimming took off 3 bases at V and 1 base at J, with 6 bases between the two ends. This CDR3 has 13 amino acids. Germline CDR1 and CDR2: MDHEN and SYDVKM. CDR3 in amino acids: CASSFEGNTEAFF. The CDR3 coding sequence is TGTGCCAGCAGTTTCGAGGGGAACACTGAAGCTTTCTTT. Using reference TRBV28 and TRBJ1-1 for the parts outside the CDR3, the full variable domain is DVKVTQSSRYLVKRTGEKVFLECVQDMDHENMFWYRQDPGLGLRLIYFSYDVKMKEKGDIPEGYSVSREKKERFSLILESASTNQTSMYLCASSFEGNTEAFFGQGTRLTVV.

Only a few counts were recorded for this clonotype. The rearrangement links TRBV5-6 to TRBJ1-2; 7 positions agree with TRBD1. Germline lookup yields CDR1 SGHDT and CDR2 YYEEEE. CDR3 length: 15 amino acids. J was trimmed by 1 base and V by 3 bases; bases with no gene match: 6. CDR3 loop: CASSSPGQNNYGYTF. CDR3 DNA sequence: TGTGCCAGCAGCTCGCCGGGACAGAATAACTATGGCTACACCTTC. The full variable domain, in which reference TRBV5-6 and TRBJ1-2 provide the parts outside the CDR3, is DAGVTQSPTHLIKTRGQQVTLRCSPKSGHDTVSWYQQALGQGPQFIFQYYEEEERQRGNFPDRFSGHQFPNYSSELNVNALLLGDSALYLCASSSPGQNNYGYTFGSGTRLTVV.

In its sample, this clonotype was seen many times. V usage is TRBV7-2 and J usage is TRBJ2-7; 8 positions match TRBD2. V trimming: 5 bases; J trimming: 0 bases; junction bases outside the gene matches: 12. The CDR3 is 17 residues long. CDR1 is SGHTA and CDR2 is FQGNSA in the germline V gene. For the CDR3, the DNA is TGTGCCAGCAGCCCCGGAACTTGGACTAGCCCCTCCTACGAGCAGTACTTC. The encoded protein is CASSPGTWTSPSYEQYF.

In this sample, this clonotype turned up a few times. The J gene is TRBJ2-1, the V gene TRBV20-1; 8 bases match TRBD2. From germline, CDR1 is DFQATT and CDR2 SNEGSKA (reference sequence). The CDR3 runs to 12 residues. V was pared by 0 bases and J by 15 bases, with 7 bases of the junction left unmatched. CDR3 in DNA: TGCAGTGCTAGAGATTGGGCGGGAGGCCCGTTCTTC. Translated: CSARDWAGGPFF.